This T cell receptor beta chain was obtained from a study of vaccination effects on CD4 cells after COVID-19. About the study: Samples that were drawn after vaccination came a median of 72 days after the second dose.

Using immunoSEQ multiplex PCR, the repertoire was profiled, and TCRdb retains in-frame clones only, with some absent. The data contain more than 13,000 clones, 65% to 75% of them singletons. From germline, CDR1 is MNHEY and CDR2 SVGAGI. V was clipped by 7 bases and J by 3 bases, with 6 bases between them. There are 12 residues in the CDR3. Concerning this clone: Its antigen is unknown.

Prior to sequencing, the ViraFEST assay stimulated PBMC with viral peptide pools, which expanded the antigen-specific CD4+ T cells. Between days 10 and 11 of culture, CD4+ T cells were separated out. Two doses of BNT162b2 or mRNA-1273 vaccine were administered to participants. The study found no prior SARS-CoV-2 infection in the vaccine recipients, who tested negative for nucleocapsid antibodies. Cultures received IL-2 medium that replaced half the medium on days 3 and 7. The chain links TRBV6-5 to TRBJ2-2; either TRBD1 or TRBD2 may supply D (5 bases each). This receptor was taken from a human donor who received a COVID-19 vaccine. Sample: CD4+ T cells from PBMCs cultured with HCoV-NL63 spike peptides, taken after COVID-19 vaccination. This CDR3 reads CASTGHTGELFF. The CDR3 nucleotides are TGTGCCAGCACGGGGCACACCGGGGAGCTGTTTTTT.